The subject of this entry is one TCR beta chain. Its antigen is undetermined. The same CDR3 arises from other DNA sequences in this sample as well. TCRdb's table, derived via immunoSEQ multiplex PCR, lists solely in-frame clones and lacks some. Of 1,500,000 or so clones listed, approximately 98.5% are singletons. The data derive from a study of shared clonotypes between healthy human individuals. Study observations and caveats: The four-donor shared clonotypes exceeded non-shared clonotypes in generation probability, with non-shared ones scoring lower. Tissues were not sampled, only blood, and their repertoires likely differ.

This CDR3 contains 14 residues. Germline V lookup: CDR1 SEHNR, CDR2 FQNEAQ (reference sequence). V lost 5 bases and J lost 6; bases outside the gene matches: 7. Specimen: naive CD4+ T cells sorted from blood. As for subset: CD45RA+ positively selected. This chain joins TRBV7-9 and TRBJ1-5; 7 bases fit TRBD1. This TCR was sampled from a man aged 30-40 years in good health. The CDR3 nucleotides read TGTGCCAGCAGCGCAGGGGGGTTTGGTCAGCCCCAGCATTTT. Translated: CASSAGGFGQPQHF.